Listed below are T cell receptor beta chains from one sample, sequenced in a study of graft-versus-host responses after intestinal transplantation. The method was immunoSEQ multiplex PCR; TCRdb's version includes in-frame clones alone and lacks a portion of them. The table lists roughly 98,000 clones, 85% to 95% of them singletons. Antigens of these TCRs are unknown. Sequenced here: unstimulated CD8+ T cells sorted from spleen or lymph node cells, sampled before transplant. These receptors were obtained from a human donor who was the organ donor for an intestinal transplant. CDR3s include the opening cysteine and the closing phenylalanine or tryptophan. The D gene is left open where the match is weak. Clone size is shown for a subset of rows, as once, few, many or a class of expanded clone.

CDR3nt: TGTGCCAGTAGTATGAGCTCCTACAATGAGCAGTTCTTC
CDR3aa: CASSMSSYNEQFF
v_gene: TRBV19
d_gene: -
j_gene: TRBJ2-1
abundance: -

CDR3nt: TGTGCCAGCAGTTTAAGAGGACTAGATAGAACCTACGAGCAGTACTTC
CDR3aa: CASSLRGLDRTYEQYF
v_gene: TRBV28
d_gene: TRBD2
j_gene: TRBJ2-7
abundance: -

CDR3nt: TGCGCCAGCAGCCAAGTTAGTTCCGGTAATATGGAAAAACTGTTTTTT
CDR3aa: CASSQVSSGNMEKLFF
v_gene: TRBV4-3
d_gene: -
j_gene: TRBJ1-4
abundance: few

CDR3nt: TGCGCCAGCAGCTTGGGACAGCACACGGAGACCCAGTACTTC
CDR3aa: CASSLGQHTETQYF
v_gene: TRBV5-1
d_gene: -
j_gene: TRBJ2-5
abundance: -

CDR3nt: TGTGCCAGCAGCGCCCCGGGCACTAGCGGGAGTATGATAGATACGCAGTATTTT
CDR3aa: CASSAPGTSGSMIDTQYF
v_gene: TRBV9
d_gene: TRBD2
j_gene: TRBJ2-3
abundance: -

CDR3nt: TGTGCCACCAGCAGATGGGGAGGGTCGTTCAATGAGCAGTTCTTC
CDR3aa: CATSRWGGSFNEQFF
v_gene: TRBV15
d_gene: TRBD2
j_gene: TRBJ2-1
abundance: -

CDR3nt: TGTGCCAGCAATCTTTTGACTATTGAAGCTTTCTTT
CDR3aa: CASNLLTIEAFF
v_gene: TRBV5-5
d_gene: -
j_gene: TRBJ1-1
abundance: -

CDR3nt: TGTGCCAGCAGCCCCCGTGGCAGCTCCTATAATTCACCCCTCCACTTT
CDR3aa: CASSPRGSSYNSPLHF
v_gene: TRBV13
d_gene: -
j_gene: TRBJ1-6
abundance: -

CDR3nt: TGTGCCAGCAGCTGGGGGAGGGGTTTCTTTGATGAAAAACTGTTTTTT
CDR3aa: CASSWGRGFFDEKLFF
v_gene: TRBV11-2
d_gene: -
j_gene: TRBJ1-4
abundance: -

CDR3nt: TGCGCCAGCAGTGAGCCCGTCGTGGGGGGGGACGAGCAGTACTTC
CDR3aa: CASSEPVVGGDEQYF
v_gene: TRBV10-1
d_gene: TRBD2
j_gene: TRBJ2-7
abundance: -

CDR3nt: TGTGCCAGCAGCTTCGAAACAGGGAGCACAGATACGCAGTATTTT
CDR3aa: CASSFETGSTDTQYF
v_gene: TRBV7-8
d_gene: -
j_gene: TRBJ2-3
abundance: -

CDR3nt: TGTGCCAGCACCGACAGGGTCTCGTACTACCCAACCGGGGAGCTGTTTTTT
CDR3aa: CASTDRVSYYPTGELFF
v_gene: TRBV7-2
d_gene: TRBD1
j_gene: TRBJ2-2
abundance: -

CDR3nt: TGTGCCAGCAGTTCCCCACAGGTTTCAGAGACCCAGTACTTC
CDR3aa: CASSSPQVSETQYF
v_gene: TRBV28
d_gene: -
j_gene: TRBJ2-5
abundance: -